These 25 T cell receptor beta chains were sequenced from one sample in a study of blood T cell repertoires in COVID-19. The data were produced by immunoSEQ multiplex PCR, yet TCRdb's version contains in-frame clones alone and is incomplete. The top ten clones hold about 5.4% of a sample with 100,000 to 150,000 clones, more than 75% of them seen once. The sample consisted of peripheral blood. The receptors were sampled from a human donor in a cohort sampled during active COVID-19.

The rearrangement joins TRBV14 to TRBJ1-4; TRBD1 might be the D (6 bases). Trimming left V 1 base short and J 3 bases short, with 15 bases between. The V gene's germline CDR1 is SGHDN and CDR2 FVKESK. The CDR3 sequence is 17 residues long. The CDR3 nucleotides read TGTGCCAGCAGCCAAGGTTCGTTGGGGACATCTAATGAAAAACTGTTTTTT. It codes for CASSQGSLGTSNEKLFF.

The chain uses TRBV4-3 and TRBJ1-1, with D unresolved. CDR1 is LGHNA, CDR2 YSLEER, per germline. V lost 0 bases and J lost 3, with 11 bases in between. CDR3 length: 15 residues. CDR3 protein: CASSQDFLRHTEAFF. For the CDR3, the DNA is TGCGCCAGCAGCCAAGATTTTTTGAGGCACACTGAAGCTTTCTTT.

This rearrangement joins TRBV7-2 to TRBJ2-7, with 10 bases aligning to TRBD1. The CDR3 spans 14 residues. The junction had 4 bases not matched to a gene; V was cut back by 5 bases and J by 3 bases. The V gene's germline CDR1 is SGHTA and CDR2 FQGNSA. CDR3 residues: CASSRTGGNYEQYF. The CDR3 coding sequence is TGTGCCAGCAGCCGGACAGGGGGTAACTACGAGCAGTACTTC.

This clone was picked up one time. The CDR3 coding sequence is TGTGCCAGCATCGGACAGTTCTATGGCTACACCTTC. Protein sequence: CASIGQFYGYTF. The chain links TRBV18 to TRBJ1-2; TRBD1 might be the D (6 bases). Per germline, CDR1 KGHSH and CDR2 LQKENI. The CDR3 has 12 amino acids. V was clipped by 8 bases and J by 4 bases, with 11 bases between them.

The V gene is TRBV27, the J gene TRBJ2-6, with D unresolved. Germline values: CDR1 MNHEY, CDR2 SMNVEV (reference sequence). Trimming removed 6 bases from V and 2 bases from J, with 11 bases in between. The CDR3 has 15 residues. The chain's CDR3 is CASSTETPGANVLTF. As DNA, the CDR3 is TGTGCCAGCAGCACGGAGACCCCTGGGGCCAACGTCCTGACTTTC.

This sequence joins TRBV20-1 and TRBJ2-7; possible D gene TRBD1, 6 bases. The CDR3 is made up of 15 amino acids. Trimming removed 3 bases at V and 6 bases at J, with 21 bases between. Germline V gives CDR1 DFQATT, CDR2 SNEGSKA (reference sequence). The CDR3 here is CSASVGHMGIGEQYF. The CDR3 coding sequence is TGCAGTGCTAGTGTGGGACATATGGGTATTGGCGAGCAGTACTTC.

The chain recombines TRBV29-1 with TRBJ2-5; D is perhaps TRBD1 (5 bases). Germline V gene lookup returns CDR1 SQVTM and CDR2 ANQGSEA. The CDR3 length is 11 residues. CDR3 amino acids: CRGPYQETQYF. The DNA for the CDR3 is TGCAGGGGGCCGTACCAAGAGACCCAGTACTTC. Full variable domain (remainder filled in from reference TRBV29-1 and TRBJ2-5): SAVISQKPSRDICQRGTSLTIQCQVDSQVTMMFWYRQQPGQSLTLIATANQGSEATYESGFVIDKFPISRPNLTFSTLTVSNMSPEDSSIYLCRGPYQETQYFGPGTRLLVL.

V is TRBV3-1 (or the pseudogene TRBV3-2) and J is TRBJ2-1; 9 bases align to TRBD1. V lost 4 bases, J lost 6 bases, and 4 bases stayed unmatched. Per the germline V gene, CDR1 is LGHDT and CDR2 is YNNKEL (reference sequence). The CDR3 loop spans 14 amino acids. In DNA form, the CDR3 reads TGTGCCAGCAGCCCCGGACAGGGGATCAATGAGCAGTTCTTC. This translates into CASSPGQGINEQFF.

This chain connects TRBV18 to TRBJ2-1; TRBD1 matches 10 bases. The CDR3 has 20 amino acids. Germline CDR1 is KGHSH and CDR2 is LQKENI. The trim removed 3 bases at V and 6 bases at J, leaving 20 bases unmatched. Written as DNA, the CDR3 is TGTGCCAGCTCACCTGTCGGTTATTCGGGCGGGGGACAGGGGAGCAATGAGCAGTTCTTC. This sequence encodes CASSPVGYSGGGQGSNEQFF.

A word on this clone: Compared with germline, one end of the junction differs, possibly owing to a read error. The V gene is TRBV28, the J gene TRBJ2-7; 7 bases map to TRBD1. From germline, CDR1 is MDHEN and CDR2 SYDVKM. CDR3 length equals 13 residues. CDR3 DNA sequence: TGTGCCACCAGTAGGGGGCCCTCGGGGGAGCAGTACTTC. Protein: CATSRGPSGEQYF.

V usage is TRBV6-5 and J usage is TRBJ2-7; a weak D match, TRBD1 (6 bases). Germline values: CDR1 MNHEY, CDR2 SVGAGI. V was cut by 6 bases and J by 5 bases, with 17 bases left in between. The CDR3 spans 14 residues. This chain's CDR3 is CASRTGSTKNEQYF. CDR3 DNA: TGTGCCAGCAGGACAGGTTCTACCAAAAACGAGCAGTACTTC.

This chain connects TRBV7-2 to TRBJ2-6; 8 bases line up with TRBD2. Germline values: CDR1 SGHTA, CDR2 FQGNSA. The CDR3 sequence is 17 residues long. With V trimmed by 3 bases and J by 0 bases, 4 bases remained unmatched. CDR3 region: CASSFGGAISGANVLTF. CDR3 nucleotide sequence: TGTGCCAGCAGCTTCGGGGGGGCAATCTCTGGGGCCAACGTCCTGACTTTC.

The rearrangement links TRBV6-5 to TRBJ1-1, with TRBD1 matching 7 bases. The germline CDR1 and CDR2 sequences are MNHEY and SVGAGI. The CDR3 has 15 amino acids. Losses at the gene ends were 3 bases for V and 0 bases for J; bases not matched to a gene: 4. In DNA, the CDR3 is TGTGCCAGCAGTTATGGGACAGCAATGAACACTGAAGCTTTCTTT. It encodes CASSYGTAMNTEAFF.

The chain joins TRBV5-1 to TRBJ2-7; 9 nucleotides agree with TRBD1. The germline V gene has CDR1 SGHRS and CDR2 YFSETQ. V trimming: 6 bases; J trimming: 1 base; junction bases outside the gene matches: 5. The CDR3 contains 14 residues. CDR3 sequence (DNA): TGCGCCAGCAATCCGGGACAGGGTTCCTACGAGCAGTACTTC. This gives the protein CASNPGQGSYEQYF.

The chain employs TRBV28 and TRBJ1-2; 8 nucleotides line up with TRBD1. From germline, CDR1 is MDHEN and CDR2 SYDVKM. CDR3 length equals 11 residues. The CDR3 sequence: CQAGGGYGYTF. In DNA form, the CDR3 reads TGTCAAGCAGGGGGCGGCTATGGCTACACCTTC.

The chain uses TRBV19 and TRBJ2-7; TRBD2 matches at 9 bases. The germline V gene encodes CDR1 LNHDA and CDR2 SQIVND (reference sequence). The CDR3 totals 14 residues. The V gene end was trimmed by 7 bases and the J gene end by 0 bases; junction bases not matched to a gene: 4. CDR3 DNA: TGTGCCAGTAAGGCGCGGGAGGGCTCCTACGAGCAGTACTTC. Amino acid sequence: CASKAREGSYEQYF.

J is TRBJ1-5 and V is TRBV6-2 or TRBV6-3; 9 bases agree with TRBD1. Germline CDR1 MNHEY, CDR2 SVGEGT. V trimming: 5 bases; J trimming: 5 bases; junction bases outside the gene matches: 13. The CDR3 is 17 residues long. In nucleotides, the CDR3 is TGTGCCAGCAGTAACCCCGGGACAGGGAAAAGCTATCAGCCCCAGCATTTT. Protein: CASSNPGTGKSYQPQHF.

The chain uses TRBV6-2 or TRBV6-3 and TRBJ2-1, with TRBD2 matching over 14 bases. The CDR3 extends over 18 amino acids. V lost 2 bases and J lost 7; bases outside the gene matches: 10. Looked up from germline, CDR1 is MNHEY and CDR2 is SVGEGT. In DNA form, the CDR3 reads TGTGCCAGCAGTTACAGTCGCGGACTAGCGGGAGGAAAAAATGAGCAGTTCTTC. Residues: CASSYSRGLAGGKNEQFF.

The gene calls are TRBV7-2 and TRBJ2-6, with 9 positions matching TRBD1. CDR1 is SGHTA and CDR2 is FQGNSA in the germline V gene. This CDR3 has 16 residues. V trimming: 5 bases; J trimming: 2 bases; junction bases outside the gene matches: 4. The CDR3 coding sequence is TGTGCCAGCAGCCCCCGGACAGGGGCTGGGGCCAACGTCCTGACTTTC. Its translation: CASSPRTGAGANVLTF.

The rearrangement uses TRBV7-6 and TRBJ2-7; D call uncertain. Germline V gene sequence: CDR1 SGHVS, CDR2 FNYEAQ. The CDR3 consists of 14 residues. Trimming pared 5 bases from V and 5 bases from J, leaving 16 bases between. CDR3 protein: CASSRYLLVDEQYF. CDR3 nucleotides: TGTGCCAGCAGCAGATACCTCCTAGTGGACGAGCAGTACTTC.

The chain carries TRBV5-4 and TRBJ2-2; maybe TRBD1 (6 bases). With 0 bases removed from V and 3 bases from J, the gap between germline ends came to 15 bases. The CDR3 contains 17 residues. Germline V CDR1 and CDR2: SGHNT, YYREEE (reference sequence). This CDR3 reads CASSLASAGDYTGELFF. CDR3 in DNA: TGTGCCAGCAGCTTGGCTTCGGCAGGGGATTACACCGGGGAGCTGTTTTTT.

The V gene is TRBV2, the J gene TRBJ1-5; 8 bases agree with TRBD1. Germline CDR1 is SNHLY and CDR2 is FYNNEI. The CDR3 spans 15 residues. V shed 6 bases, J shed 6 bases, and the junction held 10 bases outside the gene matches. CDR3 sequence (DNA): TGTGCCAGCAGCCCGACGACAGGGACAGGTCAGCCCCAGCATTTT. Residues: CASSPTTGTGQPQHF.

This clone was observed a single time. Here the CDR3 DNA reads TGTGCCAGCAGATCTAGCGGGAGCAGTAACGAGCAGTACTTC. Its protein product is CASRSSGSSNEQYF. The rearrangement uses TRBV7-9 and TRBJ2-7, with TRBD2 identical over 10 bases. The CDR3 consists of 14 residues. The ends lost 6 bases at V and 5 bases at J; junction bases unmatched: 7. CDR1 is SEHNR, CDR2 FQNEAQ, per germline (reference sequence).

The chain employs TRBV5-4 and TRBJ2-1, with TRBD1 matching 11 bases. CDR3 length equals 16 residues. V was pared by 2 bases and J by 8 bases, with 9 bases of the junction left unmatched. CDR1 and CDR2 from the germline V gene are SGHNT and YYREEE (reference sequence). CDR3 coding DNA: TGTGCCAGCAGCTTAGGCGGGACAGGGGGTGGCCATGAGCAGTTCTTC. This sequence encodes CASSLGGTGGGHEQFF.

The chain is built from TRBV4-3 and TRBJ2-3; 11 nucleotides agree with TRBD2. V dropped 4 bases and J dropped 2; count of bases not matched to a gene: 5. The CDR3 is 16 amino acids. Germline assignment: CDR1 LGHNA and CDR2 YSLEER. Here the CDR3 reads CASSRALAGDTDTQYF. The CDR3 region has the DNA TGCGCCAGCAGCCGAGCACTAGCGGGAGACACAGATACGCAGTATTTT.